This T cell receptor beta chain stems from a study of metastatic and nonmetastatic thyroid tumors. Study-wide background: Repertoires from malignant and benign thyroid patients were compared across blood and tumor or nodule tissue.

This clone was detected ten times or more. The CDR3 is made up of 14 amino acids. Germline V gene data show CDR1 as DFQATT and CDR2 as SNEGSKA (reference sequence). V lost 3 bases and J 5 bases, leaving 15 bases between the germline ends. No treatment had been given to any patient before thyroid surgery. Original handling: The distant-metastasis classifier for papillary thyroid cancer was built from CDR3 differences across clinicopathological groups. MiXCR was used by TCRdb to re-call the PCR reads. TCRdb, rather than the study authors, made the V and J calls. The sample shows about 39,000 clones, approximately 20% of them seen only once.

V and J are TRBV20-1 and TRBJ2-3; D is perhaps TRBD2 (6 bases). The sequencing input was blood. The source of this sequence is a female donor with papillary thyroid cancer or a benign thyroid nodule (not recorded which). Some clones in this sample may be carry-over from other donors' samples. CDR3 sequence reads: CSASVGAGLDTQYF. The CDR3 bases are TGCAGTGCTAGCGTAGGGGCGGGGCTAGATACGCAGTATTTT.